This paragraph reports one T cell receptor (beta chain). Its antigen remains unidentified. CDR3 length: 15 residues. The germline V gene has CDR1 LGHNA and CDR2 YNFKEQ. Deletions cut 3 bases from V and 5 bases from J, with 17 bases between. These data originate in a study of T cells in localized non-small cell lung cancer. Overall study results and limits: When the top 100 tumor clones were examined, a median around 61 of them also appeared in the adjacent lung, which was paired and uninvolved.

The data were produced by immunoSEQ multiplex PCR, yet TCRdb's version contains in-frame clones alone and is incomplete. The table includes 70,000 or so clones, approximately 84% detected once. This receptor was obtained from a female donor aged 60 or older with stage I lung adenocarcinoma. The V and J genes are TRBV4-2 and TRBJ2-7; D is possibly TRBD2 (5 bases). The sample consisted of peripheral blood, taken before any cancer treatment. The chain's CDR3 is CASSQGGPGPDEQYF. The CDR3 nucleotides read TGTGCCAGCAGCCAGGGCGGGCCCGGGCCGGACGAGCAGTACTTC.